The rows below give T cell receptor beta chains drawn from one sample of a study of T cells in Graves' hyperthyroidism and ophthalmopathy. Using its own MiXCR run on the multiplex PCR reads, TCRdb lists one record per CDR3 protein. The data hold 540,000 or so distinct CDR3 sequences, with less than 20% observed a single time. The sequenced sample consisted of blood. The receptors were gathered from a woman in her twenties or thirties with Graves' hyperthyroidism. CDR3s leave out the opening cysteine and the closing phenylalanine or tryptophan.

>TRBV20-1|TRBJ1-2
SARDPANYGYT
>TRBV4-1|TRBJ1-1
ASSPNWGDRTEAF
>TRBV5-1|TRBJ2-2
ASTRTSNTGELF
>TRBV3-1|TRBJ1-2
ASSQGGRASGGYT
>TRBV7-2|TRBJ2-7
ASSLVLAGPMEQY
>TRBV28|TRBJ2-7
ASGPRGAGEIEQY
>TRBV15|TRBJ2-1
ATSRTSGSYNEQF
>TRBV12-3/TRBV12-4|TRBJ2-1
ASKSSGTGNEQF
>TRBV28|TRBJ2-4
ASSSTGALSKNIQY
>TRBV3-1|TRBJ2-1
ASSQGTSRTYNEQF
>TRBV28|TRBJ2-4
ASRTLGSSANIQY
>TRBV7-9|TRBJ1-1
ASSRQGLLNTEAF
>TRBV30|TRBJ2-3
ASLEGVDTQY
>TRBV28|TRBJ1-5
ASSPGGGPDQPQH
>TRBV6-1|TRBJ1-1
ASSGGQAMNTEAF
>TRBV20-1|TRBJ1-6
SAHRAEGSPLH
>TRBV24-1|TRBJ2-5
ATSVGGSQETQY
>TRBV19|TRBJ2-7
ASSLLAWDYEQY
>TRBV7-8|TRBJ1-1
ASSPHRVGTEAF
>TRBV18|TRBJ1-4
ASSPTGSNEKLF
>TRBV5-1|TRBJ2-1
ASSLVIVFANEQF
>TRBV27|TRBJ1-2
ASSPQGGVGYT
>TRBV3-1|TRBJ2-7
ASSQNRGHEQY
>TRBV19|TRBJ1-5
ASSMDGDKSNQPQH
>TRBV6-5|TRBJ1-1
ASSYKKDTGLTEAF
>TRBV5-1|TRBJ2-7
ASSSRTSGRYEQY
>TRBV2|TRBJ2-4
ASSGWEGAKNIQY
>TRBV29-1|TRBJ1-4
SVVQGNEKLF
>TRBV6-2/TRBV6-3|TRBJ1-3
ASSYAEGGLGNTIY
>TRBV7-9|TRBJ2-4
ASSHRDRGAKNIQY
>TRBV6-2/TRBV6-3|TRBJ2-6
ASRAGLAGPMSSGANVLT
>TRBV7-8|TRBJ2-2
ASSPGTSGRTYTGELF
>TRBV5-6|TRBJ2-1
ASSFRAAPAQF
>TRBV6-1|TRBJ2-7
ASRFTGQNPYEQY
>TRBV5-6|TRBJ2-1
ASSFGEGFEQF
>TRBV10-2|TRBJ2-7
ASSESLGSYYEQY
>TRBV7-3|TRBJ2-3
ASSLRAGLAGNTDTQY
>TRBV29-1|TRBJ1-1
SLRRRAEAF
>TRBV6-2/TRBV6-3|TRBJ1-1
ASTYGQLNTEAF
>TRBV7-9|TRBJ2-7
ASSADPTPHYEQY
>TRBV5-1|TRBJ2-7
ASSRGSEGRYEQY
>TRBV5-8|TRBJ2-7
ASSGGSGVSSYEQY
>TRBV9|TRBJ1-2
ASSDHETYSYGYT
>TRBV6-2/TRBV6-3|TRBJ2-4
ASSYPQGRAAKNIQY
>TRBV27|TRBJ2-3
ASSLFPPSGSADTQY
>TRBV5-1|TRBJ1-2
ASSVGTAANYGYT
>TRBV4-1|TRBJ1-4
ASSRDRDQYATNEKLF
>TRBV9|TRBJ2-2
ASSSPRGVNTGELF
>TRBV11-2|TRBJ2-1
ASSLVGSSAGYNEQF
>TRBV27|TRBJ2-5
ASSSISGSRQTQY
>TRBV9|TRBJ2-3
ASSVGEYTDTQY
>TRBV18|TRBJ2-1
ASSPSTGEGEQF
>TRBV6-1|TRBJ2-1
ASTPRGGTVYNEQF
>TRBV7-7|TRBJ1-3
ASSPSGQSGNTIY
>TRBV7-3|TRBJ2-2
ASSYSGSPYSTGELF
>TRBV5-1|TRBJ2-5
ASSPTGAETQY